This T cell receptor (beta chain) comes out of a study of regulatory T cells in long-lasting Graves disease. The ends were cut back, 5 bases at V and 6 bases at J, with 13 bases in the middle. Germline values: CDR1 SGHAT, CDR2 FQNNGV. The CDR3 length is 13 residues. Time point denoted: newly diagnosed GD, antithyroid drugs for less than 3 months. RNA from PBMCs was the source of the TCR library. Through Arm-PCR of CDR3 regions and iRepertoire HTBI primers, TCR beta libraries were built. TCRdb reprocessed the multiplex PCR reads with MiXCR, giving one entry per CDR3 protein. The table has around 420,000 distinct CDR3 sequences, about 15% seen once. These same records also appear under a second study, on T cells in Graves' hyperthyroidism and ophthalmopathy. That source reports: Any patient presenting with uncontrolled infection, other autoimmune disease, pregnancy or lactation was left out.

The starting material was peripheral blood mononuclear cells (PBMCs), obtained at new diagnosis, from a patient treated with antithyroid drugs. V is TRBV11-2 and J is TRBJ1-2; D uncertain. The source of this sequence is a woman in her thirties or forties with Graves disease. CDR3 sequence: CASSPREMDGYTF. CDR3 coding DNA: TGTGCCAGCAGCCCACGGGAGATGGATGGCTACACCTTC.